This entry lists 22 T cell receptor beta chains sequenced from one sample in a study of cytomegalovirus exposure and HLA in healthy donors. Researchers ran the PCR with 60 Vbeta and 13 Jbeta primers. TCRdb keeps only in-frame clones here, not all; method: immunoSEQ multiplex PCR. The sample includes over 150,000 clones, 70% to 80% seen only once; the top ten take around 3%. Sequencing was done on a sample of PBMCs. The source is a male donor in good health and CMV-seronegative.

The chain employs TRBV2 and TRBJ1-6; 8 nucleotides match TRBD1. Germline CDR1 is SNHLY and CDR2 is FYNNEI. CDR3 size: 14 residues. V gave up 3 bases and J gave up 6 bases; unmatched junction bases: 1. The CDR3 region is CASSDRGRNSPLHF. Here the CDR3 DNA reads TGTGCCAGCAGTGACAGGGGGCGTAATTCACCCCTCCACTTT.

This chain links TRBV6-5 with TRBJ2-1, with 8 bases lining up with TRBD1. There are 13 residues in the CDR3. CDR1 is MNHEY and CDR2 is SVGAGI in the germline V gene. The trim removed 11 bases at V and 5 bases at J, leaving 8 bases unmatched. The CDR3 is CASTGGPDNEQFF. DNA for the CDR3: TGTGCCTCCACAGGGGGACCTGACAATGAGCAGTTCTTC.

The rearrangement uses TRBV19 and TRBJ2-7; the D gene is possibly TRBD1 (6 bases). Germline CDR1 LNHDA, CDR2 SQIVND (reference sequence). The CDR3 covers 14 residues. Trimming shortened V by 3 bases and J by 2 bases, and 11 bases separated the two germline ends. This chain's CDR3 is CASSMARGAYEQYF. DNA of the CDR3: TGTGCCAGTAGTATGGCCAGGGGAGCCTACGAGCAGTACTTC.

This clone was counted between two and nine times. The chain couples TRBV19 to TRBJ2-1; D is perhaps TRBD1 (6 bases). V gave up 5 bases and J gave up 9 bases, with 17 bases separating them. The CDR3 is 14 amino acids. Germline V gene data show CDR1 as LNHDA and CDR2 as SQIVND (reference sequence). The CDR3 DNA reads as TGTGCCAGTAGTCTTCAGGACAGTATAGTTGAGCAGTTCTTC. Translation: CASSLQDSIVEQFF.

This chain connects TRBV5-1 to TRBJ2-5; TRBD1 matches at 10 bases. The CDR3 has 14 residues. The V gene end was trimmed by 5 bases and the J gene end by 5 bases; junction bases not matched to a gene: 6. Per germline, CDR1 SGHRS and CDR2 YFSETQ. CDR3 coding DNA: TGCGCCAGCAGGGACAGGGGGACTCTTGAGACCCAGTACTTC. Residues: CASRDRGTLETQYF.

Points on this clone: At one of its ends the junction is not consistent with the germline gene, which may arise from a read error. The V gene is TRBV6-6, the J gene TRBJ1-1, with D maybe TRBD1 (6 bases). CDR1 and CDR2 (germline): MNHNY, SVGAGI (reference sequence). The CDR3 extends over 13 amino acids. The DNA for the CDR3 is TGTGTCAGCAGTCAGGGTCAGGGGACTGAAGCTTTCTTT. Protein product: CVSSQGQGTEAFF.

The table lists this clone with a few counts. V and J are TRBV28 and TRBJ1-5; weak D call: TRBD1 (6 bases). V was shortened by 2 bases and J by 6 bases, with 17 bases between the two germline ends. In germline, CDR1 is MDHEN, CDR2 SYDVKM. The CDR3 is 16 residues long. The CDR3 reads CASSLQGLTGRQPQHF. The CDR3 DNA sequence: TGTGCCAGCAGTTTACAGGGGCTAACGGGTCGTCAGCCCCAGCATTTT.

This clone was detected a few times. V gene TRBV10-3 combines with J gene TRBJ1-4; D might be TRBD1 (5 bases). This CDR3 is 16 amino acids long. Germline loops: CDR1 ENHRY, CDR2 SYGVKD. The germline V and J ends were trimmed by 2 bases and 8 bases, with 18 bases remaining between them. CDR3 nucleotides: TGTGCCATCAGTGAGCCCGCGGGGCAGGGAGGGGAAAAACTGTTTTTT. This codes for CAISEPAGQGGEKLFF.

The gene calls are TRBV2 and TRBJ1-1, with 10 bases fitting TRBD1. After removal of 9 bases from V and 0 bases from J, the junction contained 4 bases not matched to a gene. This CDR3 comprises 14 residues. Germline CDR1 and CDR2: SNHLY and FYNNEI. CDR3 sequence reads: CARGQGVMNTEAFF. The CDR3 DNA sequence: TGTGCCAGAGGACAGGGGGTAATGAACACTGAAGCTTTCTTT.

The rearrangement joins TRBV12-5 to TRBJ2-6, with a weak D call TRBD2 (5 bases). Trimming left V 4 bases short and J 1 base short, with 14 bases between. This CDR3 has 17 residues. The germline V gene has CDR1 LGHNT and CDR2 FRNRAP. CDR3 sequence (DNA): TGTGCTAGTGGTTCCACGACGGGGAGTTCTGGGGCCAACGTCCTGACTTTC. This sequence encodes CASGSTTGSSGANVLTF.

The chain couples TRBV4-1 to TRBJ1-1, with no clear D. V lost 0 bases, J lost 4 bases, and 12 bases lay in between. CDR3 length: 15 residues. The germline V gene has CDR1 MGHRA and CDR2 YSYEKL. The CDR3 region is CASSQENEVATEAFF. The CDR3 nucleotides read TGCGCCAGCAGCCAAGAAAATGAGGTTGCCACTGAAGCTTTCTTT.

The genes are TRBV7-6 and TRBJ2-7; D is perhaps TRBD2 (6 bases). Germline loops: CDR1 SGHVS, CDR2 FNYEAQ. The CDR3 consists of 15 residues. With 0 bases removed from V and 3 bases from J, the gap between germline ends came to 12 bases. CDR3: CASSLASGAFYEQYF. CDR3 bases: TGTGCCAGCAGCTTAGCTAGCGGAGCCTTCTACGAGCAGTACTTC.

The chain has TRBV28 and TRBJ2-4; tentative D call: TRBD2 (5 bases). CDR1 and CDR2 from the germline V gene are MDHEN and SYDVKM. The CDR3 consists of 14 residues. Trimming shortened V by 6 bases and J by 2 bases, and 11 bases separated the two germline ends. The CDR3 sequence: CASSPGGSKNIQYF. DNA of the CDR3: TGTGCCAGCAGCCCGGGCGGGTCCAAAAACATTCAGTACTTC.

The chain recombines TRBV6-1 with TRBJ1-2; D is unclear. Germline values: CDR1 MNHNS, CDR2 SASEGT. The V end lost 3 bases, the J end lost 6 bases, and 11 bases lay between the germline ends. The CDR3 is 13 amino acids. The CDR3: CASSDSWFDGYTF. The CDR3 bases are TGTGCCAGCAGTGACAGTTGGTTTGATGGCTACACCTTC.

Only one count was recorded for this clone. The V call is TRBV27, the J call TRBJ1-1; 11 positions agree with TRBD1. Germline assignment: CDR1 MNHEY and CDR2 SMNVEV (reference sequence). Unmatched junction bases numbered 7, after V lost 1 base and J lost 0 bases. This CDR3 comprises 18 residues. This CDR3 is CASSLLGTGGRLNTEAFF. Here the CDR3 DNA reads TGTGCCAGCAGTTTATTAGGGACAGGGGGGAGGTTGAACACTGAAGCTTTCTTT.

This chain links TRBV7-9 with TRBJ2-3; D is possibly TRBD1 (5 bases). Trimming removed 0 bases from V and 5 bases from J, with 6 bases in between. This CDR3 is built from 13 residues. Germline V gene data show CDR1 as SEHNR and CDR2 as FQNEAQ (reference sequence). The CDR3 is CASSLARVDTQYF. The CDR3 DNA reads TGTGCCAGCAGCTTAGCCAGGGTAGATACGCAGTATTTT.

The table lists this clone with a count of one. The chain links TRBV5-1 to TRBJ2-1; D call uncertain. The V and J ends lost 3 bases and 0 bases respectively, with 10 bases between them. Germline CDR1 is SGHRS and CDR2 is YFSETQ. The CDR3 covers 15 residues. CDR3 DNA: TGCGCCAGCAGCTCCGACTTTAACTCCTACAATGAGCAGTTCTTC. It translates to CASSSDFNSYNEQFF.

The V and J genes are TRBV30 and TRBJ2-3; a possible D gene is TRBD2 (5 bases). There are 13 residues in the CDR3. The germline V gene encodes CDR1 GTSNPN and CDR2 SVGIG (reference sequence). Trimming removed 2 bases from V and 2 bases from J, with 8 bases in between. The CDR3 bases are TGTGCCTGGAGTACGGGGATCACAGATACGCAGTATTTT. This sequence encodes CAWSTGITDTQYF.

Details on this clone: Other DNA sequences in this specimen translate into the identical CDR3. The chain uses TRBV7-3 and TRBJ2-1, with 13 bases lining up with TRBD2. V was clipped by 5 bases and J by 4 bases; unmatched bases: 2. Germline loops: CDR1 SGHTA, CDR2 FQGTGA. The CDR3 is made up of 15 amino acids. The CDR3 spells CASSRLAGGYNEQFF. The CDR3 DNA reads TGTGCCAGCAGCAGACTAGCGGGAGGTTACAATGAGCAGTTCTTC.

This chain connects TRBV5-1 to TRBJ2-3; 11 bases are shared with TRBD2. This CDR3 contains 17 residues. Germline-derived CDR1 and CDR2 are SGHRS and YFSETQ. V dropped 1 base and J dropped 0; count of bases not matched to a gene: 4. In DNA, the CDR3 is TGCGCCAGCAGCTTGCAGACTAGCGGGACTAGCACAGATACGCAGTATTTT. It codes for CASSLQTSGTSTDTQYF.

The chain couples TRBV6-5 to TRBJ1-6, with TRBD1 as a possible D gene (5 bases). V was shortened by 8 bases and J by 7 bases, with 12 bases between the two germline ends. The CDR3 is 13 residues long. Per germline, CDR1 MNHEY and CDR2 SVGAGI. DNA for the CDR3: TGTGCCAGCGGGGGGAATGCGAATTCACCCCTCCACTTT. This encodes CASGGNANSPLHF.

The chain's CDR3 is CASSVTGLALLQSSYNEQFF. The CDR3 nucleotides read TGTGCCAGCAGCGTAACCGGACTAGCACTCCTCCAGAGCTCCTACAATGAGCAGTTCTTC. The chain uses TRBV9 and TRBJ2-1; 8 nucleotides agree with TRBD2. Trimming took 1 base from V and 0 from J; bases not matched to a gene: 15. This CDR3 has 20 residues. The V gene's germline CDR1 is SGDLS and CDR2 YYNGEE.